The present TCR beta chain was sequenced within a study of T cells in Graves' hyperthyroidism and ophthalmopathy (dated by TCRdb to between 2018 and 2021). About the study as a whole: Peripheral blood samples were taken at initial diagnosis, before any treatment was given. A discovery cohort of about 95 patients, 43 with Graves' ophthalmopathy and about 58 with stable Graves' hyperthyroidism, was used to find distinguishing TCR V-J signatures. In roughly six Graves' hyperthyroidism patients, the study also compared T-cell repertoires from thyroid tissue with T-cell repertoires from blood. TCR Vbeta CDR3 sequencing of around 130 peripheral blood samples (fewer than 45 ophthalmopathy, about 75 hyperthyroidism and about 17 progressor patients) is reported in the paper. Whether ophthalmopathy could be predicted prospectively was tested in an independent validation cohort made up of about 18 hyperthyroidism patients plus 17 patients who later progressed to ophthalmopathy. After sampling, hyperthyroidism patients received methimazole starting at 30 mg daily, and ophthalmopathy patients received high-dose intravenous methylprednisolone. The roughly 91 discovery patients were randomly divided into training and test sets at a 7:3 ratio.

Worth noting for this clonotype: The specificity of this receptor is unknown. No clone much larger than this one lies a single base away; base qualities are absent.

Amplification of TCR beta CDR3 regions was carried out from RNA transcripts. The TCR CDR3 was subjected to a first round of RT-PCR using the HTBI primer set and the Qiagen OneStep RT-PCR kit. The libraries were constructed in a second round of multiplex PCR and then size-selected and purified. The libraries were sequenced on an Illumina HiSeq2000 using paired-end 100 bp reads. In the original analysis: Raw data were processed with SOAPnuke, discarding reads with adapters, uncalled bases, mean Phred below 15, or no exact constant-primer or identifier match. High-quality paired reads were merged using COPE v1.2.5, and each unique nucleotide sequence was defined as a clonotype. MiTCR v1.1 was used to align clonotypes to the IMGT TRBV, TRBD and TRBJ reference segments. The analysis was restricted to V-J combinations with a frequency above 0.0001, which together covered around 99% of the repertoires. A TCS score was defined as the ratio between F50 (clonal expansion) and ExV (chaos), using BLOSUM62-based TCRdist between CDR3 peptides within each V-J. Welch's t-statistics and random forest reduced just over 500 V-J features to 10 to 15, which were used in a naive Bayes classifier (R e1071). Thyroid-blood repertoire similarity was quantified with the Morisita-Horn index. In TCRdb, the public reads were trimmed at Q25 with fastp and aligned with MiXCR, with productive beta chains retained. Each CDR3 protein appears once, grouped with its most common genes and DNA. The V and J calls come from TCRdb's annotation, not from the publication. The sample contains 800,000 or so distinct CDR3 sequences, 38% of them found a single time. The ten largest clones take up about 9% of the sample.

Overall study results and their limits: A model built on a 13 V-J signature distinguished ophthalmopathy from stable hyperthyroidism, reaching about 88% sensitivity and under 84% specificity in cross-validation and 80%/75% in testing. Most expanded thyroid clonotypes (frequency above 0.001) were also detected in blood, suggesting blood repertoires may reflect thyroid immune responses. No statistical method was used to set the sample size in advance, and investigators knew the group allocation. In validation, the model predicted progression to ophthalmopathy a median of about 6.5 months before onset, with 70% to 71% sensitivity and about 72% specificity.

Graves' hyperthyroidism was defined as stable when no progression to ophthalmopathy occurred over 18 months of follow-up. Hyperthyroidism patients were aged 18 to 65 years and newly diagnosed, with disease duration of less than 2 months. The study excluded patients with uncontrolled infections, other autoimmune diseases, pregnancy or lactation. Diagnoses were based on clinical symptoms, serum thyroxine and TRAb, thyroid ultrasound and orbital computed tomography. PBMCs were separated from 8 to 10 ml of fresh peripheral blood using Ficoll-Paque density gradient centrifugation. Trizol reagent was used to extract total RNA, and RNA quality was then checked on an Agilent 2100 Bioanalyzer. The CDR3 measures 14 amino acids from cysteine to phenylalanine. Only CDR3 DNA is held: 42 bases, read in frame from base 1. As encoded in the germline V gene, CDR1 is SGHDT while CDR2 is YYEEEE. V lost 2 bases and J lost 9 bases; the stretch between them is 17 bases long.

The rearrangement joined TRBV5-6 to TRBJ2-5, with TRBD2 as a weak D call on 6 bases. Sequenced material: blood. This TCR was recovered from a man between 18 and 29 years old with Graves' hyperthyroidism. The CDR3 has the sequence CASSFPPAGGAQYF. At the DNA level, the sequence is TGTGCCAGCAGCTTTCCCCCCGCCGGAGGGGCCCAGTACTTC.